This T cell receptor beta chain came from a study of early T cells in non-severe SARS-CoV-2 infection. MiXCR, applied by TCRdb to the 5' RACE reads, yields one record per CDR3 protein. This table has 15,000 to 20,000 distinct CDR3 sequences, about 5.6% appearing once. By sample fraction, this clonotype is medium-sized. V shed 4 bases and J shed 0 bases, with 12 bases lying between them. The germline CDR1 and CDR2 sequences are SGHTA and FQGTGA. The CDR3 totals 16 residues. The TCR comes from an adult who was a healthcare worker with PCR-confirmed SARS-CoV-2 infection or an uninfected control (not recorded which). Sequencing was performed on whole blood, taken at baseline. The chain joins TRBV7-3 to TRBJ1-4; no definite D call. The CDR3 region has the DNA TGTGCCAGCAGCTACCCAACGGGAGCAACTAATGAAAAACTGTTTTTT. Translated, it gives CASSYPTGATNEKLFF. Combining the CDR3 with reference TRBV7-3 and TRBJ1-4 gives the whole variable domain GAGVSQTPSNKVTEKGKYVELRCDPISGHTALYWYRQSLGQGPEFLIYFQGTGAADDSGLPNDRFFAVRPEGSVSTLKIQRTERGDSAVYLCASSYPTGATNEKLFFGSGTQLSVL.